Listed here is a single T cell receptor beta chain. Its antigen is not yet known. It has no much larger one-base neighbor in the sample; base qualities were not kept. This sample was taken from a study of blood T cell repertoires in COVID-19 (TCRdb year 2020). Study-level background: Collaborator samples came from the United States, Italy and Spain and covered acute and convalescent phases of COVID-19. The prospective study material was composed of cDNA or gDNA derived from T cells, B-cell-depleted T cells, or PBMCs. Deeply sampled blood TCRbeta repertoires from subjects exposed to, actively infected with, or recovered from COVID-19 were included in the dataset. The repertoires were made available in a free public database intended to serve as a resource for research on the immune response to SARS-CoV-2. The samples were drawn from two sources: the first 160 participants of the ongoing ImmuneRACE study, and fewer than 1,500 subjects contributed by 6 global collaborators. Sample metadata almost always included a de-identified subject ID, COVID-19 status, age in years and sex. HLA class I and class II types, where available, came from metadata supplied by the sample provider rather than from assay-based typing.

Whole blood was collected in K2EDTA tubes by collaborating institutions according to the institutions' own protocols. For TCRbeta analysis, collaborators shipped samples as frozen whole blood, isolated PBMCs, or DNA extracted from either of those sample types. Overall results and qualifications from the work: Clinical and demographic metadata were provided uncurated, with the amount varying by source and participant.

The CDR3 holds 16 amino acids from the cysteine to the phenylalanine. Just the 48-base CDR3 DNA is kept, in frame starting at base 1. A distance of 15 bases separates the germline ends of V and J, which lose 4 bases and 1 base respectively. Based on the germline V gene, the CDR1 and CDR2 sequences are SGDLS and YYNGEE. TCRbeta CDR3 regions were amplified from genomic DNA by means of the immunoSEQ Assay, a bias-controlled multiplex PCR. The authors processed their data as follows. The number of nucleated cells in each sample was estimated by amplification of reference gene primers within the assay. To quantify the absolute abundance of each unique TCRbeta CDR3 rearrangement, sequence reads were collapsed and filtered. For each sample, productive Simpson clonality was calculated as the square root of Simpson's diversity index across productive rearrangements. Not all clones reach the TCRdb copy of this immuneACCESS table, which keeps in-frame sequences only. Checked studies attribute under half of the gap to unresolved V genes and leave the rest unexplained. V, J and clone size are those of that table, while D and trimming were read from the DNA. Within this sample are some 200,000 clones, with roughly 80% of them counted one time only. Around 14% of the sample comes from the top ten.

This sequence was found in a man aged 30 to 45 with active or convalescent COVID-19. The chain employs TRBV9 and TRBJ1-3; the D gene is perhaps TRBD1, on 6 matching bases. The sample consisted of peripheral blood. The nucleotide sequence is TGTGCCAGCAGCCCTCTTTTAGGGACATCTGGAAACACCATATATTTT. This sequence encodes CASSPLLGTSGNTIYF. The reference TRBV9 and TRBJ1-3 proteins fill in what lies around the CDR3, so the full variable domain reads DSGVTQTPKHLITATGQRVTLRCSPRSGDLSVYWYQQSLDQGLQFLIQYYNGEERAKGNILERFSAQQFPDLHSELNLSSLELGDSALYFCASSPLLGTSGNTIYFGEGSWLTVV.